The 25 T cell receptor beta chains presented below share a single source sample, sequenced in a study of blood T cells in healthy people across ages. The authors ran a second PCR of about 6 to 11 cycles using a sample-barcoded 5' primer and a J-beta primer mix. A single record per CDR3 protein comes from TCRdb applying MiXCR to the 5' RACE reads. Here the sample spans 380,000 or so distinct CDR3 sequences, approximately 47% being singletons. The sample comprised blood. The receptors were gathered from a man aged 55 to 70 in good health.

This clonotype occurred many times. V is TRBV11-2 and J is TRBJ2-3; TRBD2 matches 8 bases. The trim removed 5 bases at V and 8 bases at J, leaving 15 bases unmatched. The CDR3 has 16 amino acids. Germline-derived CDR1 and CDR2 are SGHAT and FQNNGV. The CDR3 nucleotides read TGTGCCAGCAGCCCCCGGGGGGGGAGGTCGACCGCTACGCAGTATTTT. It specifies CASSPRGGRSTATQYF.

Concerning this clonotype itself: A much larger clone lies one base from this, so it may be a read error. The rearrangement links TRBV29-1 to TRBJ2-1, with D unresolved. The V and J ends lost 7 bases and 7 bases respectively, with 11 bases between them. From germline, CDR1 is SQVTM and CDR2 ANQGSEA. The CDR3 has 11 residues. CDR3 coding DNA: TGCAGCGGTGAGATGGGAAATGAGCAGTTCTTC. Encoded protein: CSGEMGNEQFF.

The CDR3 here is CASDGTGANVLTF. The DNA for the CDR3 is TGTGCCAGCGACGGGACTGGGGCCAACGTCCTGACTTTC. The chain joins TRBV7-9 to TRBJ2-6; a weak D match, TRBD2 (5 bases). CDR1 is SEHNR, CDR2 FQNEAQ, per germline (reference sequence). This CDR3 comprises 13 residues. V was trimmed by 8 bases and J by 2 bases, leaving 7 bases between them.

The CDR3 DNA follows: TGCAGTGCTGCGGGCAGCAAAGAGACCCAGTACTTC. It is translated as CSAAGSKETQYF. The chain has TRBV20-1 and TRBJ2-5, with a weak D call TRBD2 (5 bases). The CDR3 sequence is 12 residues long. V was clipped by 5 bases and J by 3 bases, with 10 bases between them. Germline CDR1 and CDR2: DFQATT and SNEGSKA (reference sequence).

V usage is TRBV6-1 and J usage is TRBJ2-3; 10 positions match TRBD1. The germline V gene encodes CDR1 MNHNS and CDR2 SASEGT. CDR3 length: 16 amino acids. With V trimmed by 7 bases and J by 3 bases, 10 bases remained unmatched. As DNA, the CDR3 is TGTGCCAGCACCCGGACAGGGGGACTAGTTACAGATACGCAGTATTTT. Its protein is CASTRTGGLVTDTQYF.

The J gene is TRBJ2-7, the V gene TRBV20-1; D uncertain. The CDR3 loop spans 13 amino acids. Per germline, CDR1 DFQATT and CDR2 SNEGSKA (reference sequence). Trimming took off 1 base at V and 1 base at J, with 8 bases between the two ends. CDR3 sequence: CSARGILSYEQYF. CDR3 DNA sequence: TGCAGTGCTAGAGGGATCCTTTCCTACGAGCAGTACTTC.

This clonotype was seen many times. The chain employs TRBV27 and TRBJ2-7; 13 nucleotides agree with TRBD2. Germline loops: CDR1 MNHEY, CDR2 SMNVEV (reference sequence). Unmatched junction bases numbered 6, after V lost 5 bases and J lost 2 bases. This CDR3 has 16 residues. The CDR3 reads CASSPTSGGPPYEQYF. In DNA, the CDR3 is TGTGCCAGCAGTCCGACTAGCGGGGGGCCGCCCTACGAGCAGTACTTC.

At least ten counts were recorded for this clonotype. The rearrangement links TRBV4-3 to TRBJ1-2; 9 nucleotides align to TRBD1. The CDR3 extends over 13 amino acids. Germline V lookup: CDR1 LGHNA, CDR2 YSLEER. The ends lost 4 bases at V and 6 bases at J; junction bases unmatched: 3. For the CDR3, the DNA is TGCGCCAGCAGCCCCAGACAGGGGGATGGCTACACCTTC. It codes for CASSPRQGDGYTF.

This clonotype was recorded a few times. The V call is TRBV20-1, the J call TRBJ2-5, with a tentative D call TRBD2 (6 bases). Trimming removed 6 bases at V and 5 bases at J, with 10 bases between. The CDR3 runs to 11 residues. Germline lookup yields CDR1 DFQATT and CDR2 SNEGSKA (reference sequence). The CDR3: CSATGDETQYF. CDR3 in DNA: TGCAGTGCCACGGGGGATGAGACCCAGTACTTC.

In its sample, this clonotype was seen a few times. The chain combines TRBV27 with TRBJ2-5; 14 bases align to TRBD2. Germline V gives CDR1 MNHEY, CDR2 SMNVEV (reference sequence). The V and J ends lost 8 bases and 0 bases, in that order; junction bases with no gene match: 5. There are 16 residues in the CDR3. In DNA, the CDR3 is TGTGCCAGCGGACTAGCGGGAGGCCCAAACCAAGAGACCCAGTACTTC. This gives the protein CASGLAGGPNQETQYF.

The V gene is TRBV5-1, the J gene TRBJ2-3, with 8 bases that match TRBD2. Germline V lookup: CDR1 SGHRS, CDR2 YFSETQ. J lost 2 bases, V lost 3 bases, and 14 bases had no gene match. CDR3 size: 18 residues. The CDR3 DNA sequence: TGCGCCAGCAGCTCTAAGGTCGACGGGAGGGCGAACACAGATACGCAGTATTTT. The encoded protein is CASSSKVDGRANTDTQYF.

The CDR3 bases are TGTGCCAGCAGCTTTGTGGGGCAGAACAATGAGCAGTTCTTC. This sequence encodes CASSFVGQNNEQFF. This chain connects TRBV7-9 to TRBJ2-1, with a possible D match to TRBD1 (5 bases). V gave up 3 bases and J gave up 5 bases, with 11 bases separating them. The CDR3 is made up of 14 amino acids. Per germline, CDR1 SEHNR and CDR2 FQNEAQ (reference sequence).

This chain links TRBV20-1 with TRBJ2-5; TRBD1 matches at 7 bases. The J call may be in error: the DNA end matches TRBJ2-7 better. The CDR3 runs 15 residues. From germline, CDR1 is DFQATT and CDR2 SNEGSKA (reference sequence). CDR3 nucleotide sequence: TGCAGTGCTCCTCGTCCTCGACAGGGAGACTACGAGCAGTACTTC. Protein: CSAPRPRQGDYEQYF.

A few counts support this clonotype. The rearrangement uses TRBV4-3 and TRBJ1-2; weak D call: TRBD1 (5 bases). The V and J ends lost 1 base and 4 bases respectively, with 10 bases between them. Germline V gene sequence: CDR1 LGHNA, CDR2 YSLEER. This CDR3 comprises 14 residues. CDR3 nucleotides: TGCGCCAGCAGCCAAGGGCCAGGGCCCTATGGCTACACCTTC. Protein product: CASSQGPGPYGYTF.

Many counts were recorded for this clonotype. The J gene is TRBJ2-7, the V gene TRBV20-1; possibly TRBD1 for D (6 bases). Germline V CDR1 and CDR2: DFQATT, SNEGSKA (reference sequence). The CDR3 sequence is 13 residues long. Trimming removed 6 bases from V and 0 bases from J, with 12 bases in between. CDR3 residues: CSALDSLSYEQYF. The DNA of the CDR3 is TGCAGTGCCTTGGACAGCCTCTCCTACGAGCAGTACTTC.

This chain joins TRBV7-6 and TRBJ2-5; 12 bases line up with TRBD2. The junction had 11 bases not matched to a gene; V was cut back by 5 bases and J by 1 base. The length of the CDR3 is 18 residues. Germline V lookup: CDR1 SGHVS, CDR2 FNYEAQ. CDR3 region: CASSPGLAGTSLQETQYF. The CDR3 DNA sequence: TGTGCCAGCAGCCCCGGACTAGCGGGGACCTCCCTCCAAGAGACCCAGTACTTC.

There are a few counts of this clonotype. The DNA of the CDR3 is TGCGCCAGCAGCCAAGGGGCCACCACAGGGACGTATGGCTACACCTTC. It encodes CASSQGATTGTYGYTF. V and J are TRBV4-1 and TRBJ1-2, with D possibly matching TRBD1 (6 bases). The length of the CDR3 is 16 residues. Trimming left V 1 base short and J 5 bases short, with 17 bases between. The germline V gene encodes CDR1 MGHRA and CDR2 YSYEKL.

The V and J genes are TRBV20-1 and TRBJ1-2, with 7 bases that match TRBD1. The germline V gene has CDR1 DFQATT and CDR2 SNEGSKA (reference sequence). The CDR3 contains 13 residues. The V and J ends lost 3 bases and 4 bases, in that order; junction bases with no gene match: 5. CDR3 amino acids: CSASPGQIYGYTF. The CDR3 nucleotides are TGCAGTGCTAGTCCGGGACAGATCTATGGCTACACCTTC.

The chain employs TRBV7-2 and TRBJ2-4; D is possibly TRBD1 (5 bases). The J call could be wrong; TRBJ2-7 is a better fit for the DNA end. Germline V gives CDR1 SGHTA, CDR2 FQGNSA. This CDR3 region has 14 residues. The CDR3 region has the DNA TGTGCCAGCAGCCATTCGGCAGGGCGAAACGAGCAGTACTTC. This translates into CASSHSAGRNEQYF.

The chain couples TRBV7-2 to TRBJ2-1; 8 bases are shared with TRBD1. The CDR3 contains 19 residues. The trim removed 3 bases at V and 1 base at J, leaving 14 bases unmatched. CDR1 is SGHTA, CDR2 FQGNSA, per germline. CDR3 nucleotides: TGTGCCAGCAGCTTCCACAGGGGGATCCCCCGCAGATCCTACAATGAGCAGTTCTTC. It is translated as CASSFHRGIPRRSYNEQFF.

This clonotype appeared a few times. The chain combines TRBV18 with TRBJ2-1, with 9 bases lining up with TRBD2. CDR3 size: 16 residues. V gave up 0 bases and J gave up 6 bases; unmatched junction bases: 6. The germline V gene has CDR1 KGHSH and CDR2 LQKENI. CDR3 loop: CASSPPLAGRGNEQFF. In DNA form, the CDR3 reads TGTGCCAGCTCACCACCTCTAGCGGGGCGAGGCAATGAGCAGTTCTTC.

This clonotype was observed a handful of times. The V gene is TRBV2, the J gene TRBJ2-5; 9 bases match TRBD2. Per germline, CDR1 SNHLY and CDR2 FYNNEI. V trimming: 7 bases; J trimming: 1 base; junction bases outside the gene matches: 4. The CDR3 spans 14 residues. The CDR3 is CASKKRGVQETQYF. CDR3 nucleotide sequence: TGTGCCAGCAAGAAGCGGGGGGTCCAAGAGACCCAGTACTTC.

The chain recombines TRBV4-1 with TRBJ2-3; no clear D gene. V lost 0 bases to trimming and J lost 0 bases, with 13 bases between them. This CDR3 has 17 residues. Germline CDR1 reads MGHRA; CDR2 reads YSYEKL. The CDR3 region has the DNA TGCGCCAGCAGCCAAGAGCTTCGCGAACCAAGCACAGATACGCAGTATTTT. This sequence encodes CASSQELREPSTDTQYF.

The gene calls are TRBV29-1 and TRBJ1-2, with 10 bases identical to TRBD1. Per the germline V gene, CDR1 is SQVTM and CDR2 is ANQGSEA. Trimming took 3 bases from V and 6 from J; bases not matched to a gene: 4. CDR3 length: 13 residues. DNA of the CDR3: TGCAGCGTTGAGGACAGGGGGGTGGATGGCTACACCTTC. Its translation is CSVEDRGVDGYTF.

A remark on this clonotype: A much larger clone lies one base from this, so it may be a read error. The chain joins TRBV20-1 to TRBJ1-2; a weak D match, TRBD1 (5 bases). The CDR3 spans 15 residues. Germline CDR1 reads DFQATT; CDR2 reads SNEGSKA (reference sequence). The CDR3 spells CCAPTPQATNYGYTF. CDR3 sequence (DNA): TGCTGTGCTCCCACCCCACAGGCGACTAACTATGGCTACACCTTC.